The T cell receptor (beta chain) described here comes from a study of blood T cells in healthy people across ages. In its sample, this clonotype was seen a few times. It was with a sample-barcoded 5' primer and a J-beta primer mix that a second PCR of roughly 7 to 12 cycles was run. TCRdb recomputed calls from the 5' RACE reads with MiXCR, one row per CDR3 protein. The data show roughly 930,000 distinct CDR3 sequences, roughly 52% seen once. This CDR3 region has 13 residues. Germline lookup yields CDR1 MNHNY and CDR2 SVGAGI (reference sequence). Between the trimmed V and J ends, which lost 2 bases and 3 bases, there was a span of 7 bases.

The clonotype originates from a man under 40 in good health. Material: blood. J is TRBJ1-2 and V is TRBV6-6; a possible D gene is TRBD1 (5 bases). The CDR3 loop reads CASSYDSDYGYTF. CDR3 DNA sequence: TGTGCCAGCAGTTACGACAGCGACTATGGCTACACCTTC.